One sample yielded the 13 T cell receptor beta chains listed below, sequenced in a study of T cells in Graves' hyperthyroidism and ophthalmopathy. It was RNA transcripts that yielded the amplified TCR beta CDR3 regions. RT-PCR in the first round (using the HTBI primer set) targeted the TCR CDR3. MiXCR was run by TCRdb on the multiplex PCR reads, yielding one entry per CDR3 protein. The sample carries roughly 500,000 distinct CDR3 sequences, about 43% recorded once. Material: peripheral blood or thyroid tissue (not recorded which). These receptor sequences come from an adult woman with Graves' disease, either hyperthyroidism or ophthalmopathy (not recorded which).

This clonotype was counted many times. The chain combines TRBV20-1 with TRBJ2-2; the D gene is possibly TRBD2 (6 bases). Germline loops: CDR1 DFQATT, CDR2 SNEGSKA (reference sequence). V was cut by 6 bases and J by 5 bases, with 16 bases left in between. The CDR3 loop spans 14 amino acids. In DNA, the CDR3 is TGCAGTGCCCAAGCCGGGGGATCTACCGGGGAGCTGTTTTTT. The encoded protein is CSAQAGGSTGELFF.

The chain is built from TRBV7-8 and TRBJ2-2; 7 bases agree with TRBD1. CDR3 length: 12 amino acids. V shed 7 bases, J shed 9 bases, and the junction held 5 bases outside the gene matches. Germline V gene lookup returns CDR1 SGHVS and CDR2 FQNEAQ. In DNA form, the CDR3 reads TGTGCCAGCACCAAACAGGGGTGGGAGCTGTTTTTT. As protein: CASTKQGWELFF.

This clonotype appeared once. The V gene is TRBV2, the J gene TRBJ1-5, with TRBD1 identical over 12 bases. This CDR3 has 13 residues. The ends lost 8 bases at V and 14 bases at J; junction bases unmatched: 10. CDR1 is SNHLY and CDR2 is FYNNEI in the germline V gene. This chain's CDR3 is CASQAGQGAVEHF. The CDR3 DNA reads as TGTGCCAGCCAAGCGGGACAGGGGGCAGTCGAGCATTTT.

This clonotype was picked up a small number of times. The V call is TRBV15, the J call TRBJ2-5; perhaps TRBD2 as D (7 bases). V lost 3 bases and J lost 5, with 22 bases in between. The CDR3 is 17 amino acids. Germline lookup yields CDR1 LNHNV and CDR2 YYDKDF (reference sequence). CDR3 amino acids: CATSSLGGGGVRETQYF. In DNA, the CDR3 is TGTGCCACCAGCAGCTTGGGAGGGGGTGGCGTACGGGAGACCCAGTACTTC.

The CDR3 nucleotides read TGTGCCATCAGTGAGTCATACAGGGAGGATCGGTACTTC. Amino acid sequence: CAISESYREDRYF. This sequence joins TRBV10-3 and TRBJ2-7; D possibly uses TRBD1 or TRBD2 (6 bases each). The CDR3 length is 13 residues. Germline V CDR1 and CDR2: ENHRY, SYGVKD. The germline V and J ends were trimmed by 0 bases and 12 bases, with 15 bases remaining between them.

This clonotype was recorded at least ten times. This chain connects TRBV20-1 to TRBJ1-1; D ambiguous. V was pared by 0 bases and J by 2 bases, with 10 bases between. The CDR3 runs 14 residues. The germline V gene encodes CDR1 DFQATT and CDR2 SNEGSKA (reference sequence). Here the CDR3 reads CSARDGRLNTEAFF. For the CDR3, the DNA is TGCAGTGCTAGAGATGGCAGGCTCAACACTGAAGCTTTCTTT.

This clonotype was counted a few times. The V call is TRBV24-1, the J call TRBJ2-5; TRBD2 agrees at 7 bases. The CDR3 is 14 amino acids. Trimming removed 5 bases from V and 2 bases from J; junction bases left unmatched: 4. From germline, CDR1 is KGHDR and CDR2 SFDVKD. CDR3 sequence: CATSVGGGQETQYF. In DNA form, the CDR3 reads TGTGCCACCAGTGTTGGCGGGGGACAAGAGACCCAGTACTTC.

This rearrangement joins TRBV15 to TRBJ2-7, with 7 nucleotides matching TRBD1. With V trimmed by 1 base and J by 2 bases, 2 bases remained unmatched. The CDR3 has 14 residues. CDR1 LNHNV and CDR2 YYDKDF come from the germline V gene (reference sequence). In nucleotides, the CDR3 is TGTGCCACCAGCAGAGGACAGGGACCCTACGAGCAGTACTTC. This encodes CATSRGQGPYEQYF. Full variable domain (remainder filled in from reference TRBV15 and TRBJ2-7): DAMVIQNPRYQVTQFGKPVTLSCSQTLNHNVMYWYQQKSSQAPKLLFHYYDKDFNNEADTPDNFQSRRPNTSFCFLDIRSPGLGDTAMYLCATSRGQGPYEQYFGPGTRLTVT.

This clonotype was seen ten or more times. Compared with germline, one end of the junction differs, possibly owing to a read error. This chain connects TRBV3-1 to TRBJ2-5, with D perhaps TRBD1 or TRBD2 (5 bases each). There are 12 residues in the CDR3. Germline V CDR1 and CDR2: LGHDT, YNNKEL (reference sequence). The DNA for the CDR3 is TGTGCCAGCAGCCAAGATATGAGGGGACCCGCTTTC. Its translation is CASSQDMRGPAF.

This clonotype was observed at least ten times. The gene calls are TRBV29-1 and TRBJ2-7, with 7 positions matching TRBD1. This CDR3 has 14 residues. Per the germline V gene, CDR1 is SQVTM and CDR2 is ANQGSEA. V lost 7 bases to trimming and J lost 6 bases; unmatched junction nucleotides: 15. The CDR3 coding sequence is TGCAGCGGTAGACAGGGCGGTAGCTTTGGCGAGCAGTACTTC. Protein sequence: CSGRQGGSFGEQYF.

V usage is TRBV12-3 or TRBV12-4 and J usage is TRBJ2-2, with 14 bases aligning to TRBD2. The trim removed 6 bases at V and 11 bases at J, leaving 14 bases unmatched. The CDR3 has 17 residues. CDR3 in amino acids: CASSPLGLAGVREELFF. CDR3 in DNA: TGTGCCAGCAGCCCCCTGGGACTAGCGGGAGTTCGCGAAGAGCTGTTTTTT.

V and J are TRBV4-1 and TRBJ1-1, with 7 bases lining up with TRBD1. Germline values: CDR1 MGHRA, CDR2 YSYEKL. The J segment lost 4 bases and the V segment lost 1 base, leaving 6 bases of the junction unmatched. CDR3 length: 15 residues. The CDR3 nucleotides are TGCGCCAGCAGCCAAGGATCGGCAGGGGGCACTGAAGCTTTCTTT. Protein product: CASSQGSAGGTEAFF.

The chain is built from TRBV2 and TRBJ1-2; D unclear. V lost 5 bases to trimming and J lost 8 bases, with 12 bases between them. Germline V gene lookup returns CDR1 SNHLY and CDR2 FYNNEI. This CDR3 region has 12 residues. CDR3 bases: TGTGCCAGCAGTCCCCGCCAAAAGGGCTACACCTTC. Translation gives CASSPRQKGYTF.